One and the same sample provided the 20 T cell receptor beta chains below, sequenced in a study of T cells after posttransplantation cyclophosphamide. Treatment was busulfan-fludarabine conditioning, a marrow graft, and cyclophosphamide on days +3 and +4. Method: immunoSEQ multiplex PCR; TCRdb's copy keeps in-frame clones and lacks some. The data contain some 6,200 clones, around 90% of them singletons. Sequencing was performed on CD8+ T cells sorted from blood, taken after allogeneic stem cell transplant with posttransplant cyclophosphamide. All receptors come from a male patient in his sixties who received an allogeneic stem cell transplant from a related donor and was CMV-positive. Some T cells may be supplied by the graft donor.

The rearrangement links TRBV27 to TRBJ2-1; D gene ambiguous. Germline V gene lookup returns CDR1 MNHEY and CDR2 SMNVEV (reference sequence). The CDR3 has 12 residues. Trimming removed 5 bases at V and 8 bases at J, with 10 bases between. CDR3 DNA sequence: TGTGCCAGCAGTGATCTATTCGATGAGCAGTTCTTC. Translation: CASSDLFDEQFF.

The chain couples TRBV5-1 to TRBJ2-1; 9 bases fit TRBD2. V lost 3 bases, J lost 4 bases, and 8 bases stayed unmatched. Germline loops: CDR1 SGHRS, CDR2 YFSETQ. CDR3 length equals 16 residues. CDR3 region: CASSWGLATVYNEQFF. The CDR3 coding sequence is TGCGCCAGCAGCTGGGGACTAGCTACAGTTTACAATGAGCAGTTCTTC.

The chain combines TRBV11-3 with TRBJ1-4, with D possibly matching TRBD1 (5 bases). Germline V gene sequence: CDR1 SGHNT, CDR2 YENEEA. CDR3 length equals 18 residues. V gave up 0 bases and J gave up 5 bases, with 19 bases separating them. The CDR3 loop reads CASSLERGFRTANEKLFF. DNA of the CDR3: TGTGCCAGCAGCTTAGAACGGGGGTTTAGGACGGCAAATGAAAAACTGTTTTTT. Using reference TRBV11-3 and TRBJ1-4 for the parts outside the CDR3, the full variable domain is EAGVVQSPRYKIIEKKQPVAFWCNPISGHNTLYWYLQNLGQGPELLIRYENEEAVDDSQLPKDRFSAERLKGVDSTLKIQPAELGDSAVYLCASSLERGFRTANEKLFFGSGTQLSVL.

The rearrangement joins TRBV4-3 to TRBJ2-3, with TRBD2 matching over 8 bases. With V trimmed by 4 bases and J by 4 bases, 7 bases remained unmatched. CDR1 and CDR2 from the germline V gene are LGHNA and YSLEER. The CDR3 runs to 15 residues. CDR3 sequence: CASSLSGGGPDTQYF. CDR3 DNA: TGCGCCAGCAGCCTGAGCGGGGGAGGCCCAGATACGCAGTATTTT.

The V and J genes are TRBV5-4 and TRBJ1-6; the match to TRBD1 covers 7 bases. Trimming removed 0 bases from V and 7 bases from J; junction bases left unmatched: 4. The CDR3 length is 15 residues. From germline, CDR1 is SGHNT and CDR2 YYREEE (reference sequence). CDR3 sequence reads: CASSLGQGGNSPLHF. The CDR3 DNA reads TGTGCCAGCAGCTTGGGACAGGGTGGCAATTCACCCCTCCACTTT.

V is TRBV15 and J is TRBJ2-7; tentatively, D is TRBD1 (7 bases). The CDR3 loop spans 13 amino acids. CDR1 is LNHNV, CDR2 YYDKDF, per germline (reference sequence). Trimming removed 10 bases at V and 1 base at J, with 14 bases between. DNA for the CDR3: TGTGCCATCGCGGGACAGCCTTCCTACGAGCAGTACTTC. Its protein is CAIAGQPSYEQYF.

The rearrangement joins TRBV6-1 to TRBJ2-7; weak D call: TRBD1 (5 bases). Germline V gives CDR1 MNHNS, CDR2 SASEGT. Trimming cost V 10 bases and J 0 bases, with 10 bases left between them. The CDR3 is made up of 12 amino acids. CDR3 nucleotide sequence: TGTGCCACCCAGGACATCTCCTACGAGCAGTACTTC. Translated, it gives CATQDISYEQYF.

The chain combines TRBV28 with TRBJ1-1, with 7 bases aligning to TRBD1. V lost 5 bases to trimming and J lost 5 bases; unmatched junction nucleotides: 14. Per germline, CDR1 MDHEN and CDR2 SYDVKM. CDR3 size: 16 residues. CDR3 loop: CASSVTGQLSKTEAFF. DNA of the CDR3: TGTGCCAGCAGTGTAACGGGACAGCTTTCCAAAACTGAAGCTTTCTTT.

CDR3: CASSSVGTDTQYF. CDR3 DNA sequence: TGTGCCAGCAGCTCGGTGGGCACAGATACGCAGTATTTT. J is TRBJ2-3 and V is TRBV5-4, with no clear D. The CDR3 is 13 residues long. Germline V gives CDR1 SGHNT, CDR2 YYREEE (reference sequence). The germline V and J ends were trimmed by 3 bases and 1 base, with 6 bases remaining between them.

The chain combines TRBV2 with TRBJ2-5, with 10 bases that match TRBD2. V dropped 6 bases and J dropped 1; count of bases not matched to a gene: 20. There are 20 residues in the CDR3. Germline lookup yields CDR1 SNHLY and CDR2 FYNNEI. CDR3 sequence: CASSRRRELAGVGFQETQYF. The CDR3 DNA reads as TGTGCCAGCAGCCGAAGACGGGAGCTAGCGGGGGTTGGGTTCCAAGAGACCCAGTACTTC.

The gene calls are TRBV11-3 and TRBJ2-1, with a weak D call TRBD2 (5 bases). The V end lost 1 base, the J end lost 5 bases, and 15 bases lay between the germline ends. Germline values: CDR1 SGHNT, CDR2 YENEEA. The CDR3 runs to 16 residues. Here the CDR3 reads CASSLGASSHNNEQFF. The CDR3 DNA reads TGTGCCAGCAGCTTAGGGGCGTCTAGCCATAACAATGAGCAGTTCTTC. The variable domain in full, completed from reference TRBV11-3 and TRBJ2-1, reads EAGVVQSPRYKIIEKKQPVAFWCNPISGHNTLYWYLQNLGQGPELLIRYENEEAVDDSQLPKDRFSAERLKGVDSTLKIQPAELGDSAVYLCASSLGASSHNNEQFFGPGTRLTVL.

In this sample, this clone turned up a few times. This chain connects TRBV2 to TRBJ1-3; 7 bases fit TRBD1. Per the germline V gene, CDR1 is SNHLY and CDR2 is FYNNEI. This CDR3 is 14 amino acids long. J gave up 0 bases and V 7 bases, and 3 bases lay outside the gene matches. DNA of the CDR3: TGTGCCAGCATGACAGGGCGCTCTGGAAACACCATATATTTT. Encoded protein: CASMTGRSGNTIYF.

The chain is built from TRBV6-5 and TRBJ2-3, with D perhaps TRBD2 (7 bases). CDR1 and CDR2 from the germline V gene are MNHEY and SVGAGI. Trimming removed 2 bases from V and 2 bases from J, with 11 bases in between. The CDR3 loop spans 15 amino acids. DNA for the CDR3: TGTGCCAGCAGTTACATGGGGGGGCCCACAGATACGCAGTATTTT. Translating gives CASSYMGGPTDTQYF.

CDR3 DNA sequence: TGTGCCAGTAGGACCTACCACTGGGGGGGGGCCAGCACAGATACGCAGTATTTT. It is translated as CASRTYHWGGASTDTQYF. V and J are TRBV19 and TRBJ2-3; tentatively, D is TRBD2 (7 bases). This CDR3 region has 18 residues. V dropped 6 bases and J dropped 0 bases, with 22 bases sitting between them. Germline values: CDR1 LNHDA, CDR2 SQIVND (reference sequence).

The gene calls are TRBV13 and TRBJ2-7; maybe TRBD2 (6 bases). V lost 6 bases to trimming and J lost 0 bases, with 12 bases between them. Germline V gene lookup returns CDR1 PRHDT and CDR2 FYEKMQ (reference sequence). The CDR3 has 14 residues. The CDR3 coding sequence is TGTGCCAGCAGTTTCGGGGGTTCCTCCTACGAGCAGTACTTC. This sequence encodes CASSFGGSSYEQYF.

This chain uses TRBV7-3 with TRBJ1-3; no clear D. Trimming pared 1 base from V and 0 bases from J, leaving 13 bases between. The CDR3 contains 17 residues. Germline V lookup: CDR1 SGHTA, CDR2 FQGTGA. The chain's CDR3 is CASSLILSGISGNTIYF. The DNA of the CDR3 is TGTGCCAGCAGCTTAATACTTTCGGGAATCTCTGGAAACACCATATATTTT.

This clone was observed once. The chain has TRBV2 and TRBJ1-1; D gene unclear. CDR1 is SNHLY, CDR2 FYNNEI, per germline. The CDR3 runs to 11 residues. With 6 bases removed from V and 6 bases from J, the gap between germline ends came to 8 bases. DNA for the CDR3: TGTGCCAGCAGGGAGGGCGCTGAAGCTTTCTTT. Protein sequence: CASREGAEAFF.

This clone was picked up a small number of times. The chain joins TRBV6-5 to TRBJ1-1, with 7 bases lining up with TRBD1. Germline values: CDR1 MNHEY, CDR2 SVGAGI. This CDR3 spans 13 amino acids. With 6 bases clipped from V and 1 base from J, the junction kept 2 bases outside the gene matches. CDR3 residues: CASSQGGNTEAFF. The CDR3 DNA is TGTGCCAGCAGCCAGGGGGGGAACACTGAAGCTTTCTTT.

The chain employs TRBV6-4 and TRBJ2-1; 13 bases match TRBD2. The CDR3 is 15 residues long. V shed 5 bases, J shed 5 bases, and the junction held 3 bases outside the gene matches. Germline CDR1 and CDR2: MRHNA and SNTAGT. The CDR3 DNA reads TGTGCCAGCAGTTCGACTAGCGGGGGGAACAATGAGCAGTTCTTC. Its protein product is CASSSTSGGNNEQFF.

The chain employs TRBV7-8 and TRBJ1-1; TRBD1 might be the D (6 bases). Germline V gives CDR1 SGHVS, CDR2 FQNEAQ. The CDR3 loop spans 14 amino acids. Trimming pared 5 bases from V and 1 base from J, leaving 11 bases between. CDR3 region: CASSRGGGNTEAFF. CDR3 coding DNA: TGTGCCAGCAGCAGGGGGGGTGGGAACACTGAAGCTTTCTTT. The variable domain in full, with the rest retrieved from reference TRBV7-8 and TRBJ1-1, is GAGVSQSPRYKVAKRGQDVALRCDPISGHVSLFWYQQALGQGPEFLTYFQNEAQLDKSGLPSDRFFAERPEGSVSTLKIQRTQQEDSAVYLCASSRGGGNTEAFFGQGTRLTVV.